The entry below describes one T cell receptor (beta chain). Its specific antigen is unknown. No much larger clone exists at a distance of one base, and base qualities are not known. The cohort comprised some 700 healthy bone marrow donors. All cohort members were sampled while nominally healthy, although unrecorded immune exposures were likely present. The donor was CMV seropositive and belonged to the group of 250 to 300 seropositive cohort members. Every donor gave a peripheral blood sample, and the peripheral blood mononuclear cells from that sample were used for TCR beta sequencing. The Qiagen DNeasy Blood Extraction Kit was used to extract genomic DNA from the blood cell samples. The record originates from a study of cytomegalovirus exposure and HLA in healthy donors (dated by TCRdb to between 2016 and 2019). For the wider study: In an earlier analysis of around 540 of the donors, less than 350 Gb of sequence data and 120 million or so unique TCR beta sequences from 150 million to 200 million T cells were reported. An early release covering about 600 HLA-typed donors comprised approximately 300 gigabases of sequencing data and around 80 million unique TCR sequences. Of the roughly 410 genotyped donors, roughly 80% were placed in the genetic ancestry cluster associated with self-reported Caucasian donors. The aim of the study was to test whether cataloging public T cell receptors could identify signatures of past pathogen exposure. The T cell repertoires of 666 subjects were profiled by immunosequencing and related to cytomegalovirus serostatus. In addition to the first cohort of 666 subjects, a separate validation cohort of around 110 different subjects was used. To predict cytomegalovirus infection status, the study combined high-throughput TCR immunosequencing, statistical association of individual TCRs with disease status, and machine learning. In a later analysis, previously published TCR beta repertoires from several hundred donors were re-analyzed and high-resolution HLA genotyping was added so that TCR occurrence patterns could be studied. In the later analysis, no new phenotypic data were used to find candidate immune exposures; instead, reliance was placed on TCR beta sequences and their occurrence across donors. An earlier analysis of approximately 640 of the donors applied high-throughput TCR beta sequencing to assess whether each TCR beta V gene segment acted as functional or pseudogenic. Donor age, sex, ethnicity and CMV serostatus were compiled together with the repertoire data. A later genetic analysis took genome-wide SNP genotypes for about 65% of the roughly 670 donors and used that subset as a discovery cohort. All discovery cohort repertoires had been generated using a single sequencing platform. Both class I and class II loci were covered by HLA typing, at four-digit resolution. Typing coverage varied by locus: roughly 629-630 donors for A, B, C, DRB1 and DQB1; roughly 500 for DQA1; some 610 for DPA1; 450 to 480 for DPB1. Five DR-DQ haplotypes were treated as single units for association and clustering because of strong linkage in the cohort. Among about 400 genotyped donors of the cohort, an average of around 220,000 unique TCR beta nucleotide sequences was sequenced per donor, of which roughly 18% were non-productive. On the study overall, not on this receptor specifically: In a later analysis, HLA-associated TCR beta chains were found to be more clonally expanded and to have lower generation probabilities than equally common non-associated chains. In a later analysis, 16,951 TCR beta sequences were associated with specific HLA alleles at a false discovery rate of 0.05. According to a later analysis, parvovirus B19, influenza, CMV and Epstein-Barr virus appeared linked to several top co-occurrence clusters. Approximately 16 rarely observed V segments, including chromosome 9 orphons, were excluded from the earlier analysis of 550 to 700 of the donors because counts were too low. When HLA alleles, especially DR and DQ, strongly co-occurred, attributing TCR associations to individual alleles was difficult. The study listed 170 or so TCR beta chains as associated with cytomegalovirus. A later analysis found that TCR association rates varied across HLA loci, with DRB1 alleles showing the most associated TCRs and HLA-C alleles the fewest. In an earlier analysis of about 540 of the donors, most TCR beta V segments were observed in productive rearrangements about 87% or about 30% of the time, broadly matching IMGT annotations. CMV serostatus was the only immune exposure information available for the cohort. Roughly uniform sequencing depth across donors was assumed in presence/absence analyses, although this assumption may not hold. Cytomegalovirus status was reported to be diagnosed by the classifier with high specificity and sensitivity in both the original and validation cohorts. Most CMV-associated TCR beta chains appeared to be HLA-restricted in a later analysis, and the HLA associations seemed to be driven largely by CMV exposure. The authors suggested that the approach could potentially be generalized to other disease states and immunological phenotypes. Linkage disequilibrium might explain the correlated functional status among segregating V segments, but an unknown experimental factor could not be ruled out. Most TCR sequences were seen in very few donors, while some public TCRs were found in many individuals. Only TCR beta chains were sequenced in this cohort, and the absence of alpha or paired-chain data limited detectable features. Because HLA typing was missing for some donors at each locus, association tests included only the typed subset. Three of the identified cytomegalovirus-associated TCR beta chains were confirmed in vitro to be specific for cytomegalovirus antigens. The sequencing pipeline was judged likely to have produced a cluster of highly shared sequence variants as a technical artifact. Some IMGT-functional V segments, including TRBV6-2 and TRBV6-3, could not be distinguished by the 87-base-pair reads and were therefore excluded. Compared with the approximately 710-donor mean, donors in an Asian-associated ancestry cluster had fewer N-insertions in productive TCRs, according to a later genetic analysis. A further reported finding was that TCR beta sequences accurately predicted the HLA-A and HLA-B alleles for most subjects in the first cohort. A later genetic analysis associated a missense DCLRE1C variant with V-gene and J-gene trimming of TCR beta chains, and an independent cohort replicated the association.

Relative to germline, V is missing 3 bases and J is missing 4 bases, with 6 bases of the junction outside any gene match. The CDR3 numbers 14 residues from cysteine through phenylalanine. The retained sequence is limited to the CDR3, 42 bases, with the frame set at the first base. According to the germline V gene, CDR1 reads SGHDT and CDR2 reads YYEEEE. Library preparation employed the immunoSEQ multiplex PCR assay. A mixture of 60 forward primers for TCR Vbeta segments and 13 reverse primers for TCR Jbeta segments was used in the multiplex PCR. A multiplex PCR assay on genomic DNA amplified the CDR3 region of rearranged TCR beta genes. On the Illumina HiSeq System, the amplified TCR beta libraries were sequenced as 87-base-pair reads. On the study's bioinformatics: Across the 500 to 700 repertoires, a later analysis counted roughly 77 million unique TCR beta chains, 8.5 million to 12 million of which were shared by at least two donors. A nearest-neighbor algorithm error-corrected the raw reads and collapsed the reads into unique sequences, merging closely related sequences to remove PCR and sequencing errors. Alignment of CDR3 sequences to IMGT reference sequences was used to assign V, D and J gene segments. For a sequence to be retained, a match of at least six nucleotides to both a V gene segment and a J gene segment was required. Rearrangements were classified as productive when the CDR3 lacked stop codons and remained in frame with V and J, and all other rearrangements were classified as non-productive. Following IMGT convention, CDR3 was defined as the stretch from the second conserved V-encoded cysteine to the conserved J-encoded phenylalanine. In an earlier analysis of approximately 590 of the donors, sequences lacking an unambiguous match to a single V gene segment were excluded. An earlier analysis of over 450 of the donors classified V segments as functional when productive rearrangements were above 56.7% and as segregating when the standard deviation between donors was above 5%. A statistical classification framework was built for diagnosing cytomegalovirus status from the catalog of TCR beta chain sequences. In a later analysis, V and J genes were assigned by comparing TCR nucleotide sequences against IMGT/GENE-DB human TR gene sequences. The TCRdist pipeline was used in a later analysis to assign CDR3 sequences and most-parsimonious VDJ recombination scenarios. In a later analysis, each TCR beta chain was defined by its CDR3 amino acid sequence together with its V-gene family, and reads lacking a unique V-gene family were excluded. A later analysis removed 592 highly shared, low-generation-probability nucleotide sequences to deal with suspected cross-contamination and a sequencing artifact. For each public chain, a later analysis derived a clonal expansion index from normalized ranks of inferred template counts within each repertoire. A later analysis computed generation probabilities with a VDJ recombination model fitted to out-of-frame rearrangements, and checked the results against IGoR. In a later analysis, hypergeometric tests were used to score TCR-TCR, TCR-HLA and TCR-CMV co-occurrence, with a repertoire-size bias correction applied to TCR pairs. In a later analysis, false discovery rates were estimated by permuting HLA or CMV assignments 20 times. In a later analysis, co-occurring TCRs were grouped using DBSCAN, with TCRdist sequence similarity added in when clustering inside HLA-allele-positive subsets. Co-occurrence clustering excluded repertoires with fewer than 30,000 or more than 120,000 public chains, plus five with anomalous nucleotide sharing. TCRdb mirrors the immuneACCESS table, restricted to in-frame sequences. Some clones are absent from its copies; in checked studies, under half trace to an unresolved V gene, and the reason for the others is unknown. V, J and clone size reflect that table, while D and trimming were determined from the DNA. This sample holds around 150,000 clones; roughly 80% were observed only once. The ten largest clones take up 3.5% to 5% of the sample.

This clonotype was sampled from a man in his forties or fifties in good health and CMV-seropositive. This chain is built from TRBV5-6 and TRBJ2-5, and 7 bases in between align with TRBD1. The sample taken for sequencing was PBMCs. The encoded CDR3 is CASSSDRVGETQYF. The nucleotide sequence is TGTGCCAGCAGCTCCGACAGGGTTGGAGAGACCCAGTACTTC.